The TCR beta chain under discussion was sequenced for a study of tissue T cells after allogeneic stem cell transplantation. Study-level points and caveats: Motif-based clustering found tissue-specific repertoire signatures shared across patients, though few clones were shared. Tissue-detected TCR repertoire was only partly captured by blood and spleen T cells.

In its sample, this clone was seen a few times. Its target is unknown. This CDR3 spans 16 amino acids. Germline assignment: CDR1 LGHNA and CDR2 YSLEER. V lost 0 bases, J lost 1 base, and 12 bases lay in between. The method was immunoSEQ multiplex PCR; TCRdb's version includes in-frame clones alone and lacks a portion of them. The sample has around 6,000 clones; around three fifths are singletons. The chain employs TRBV4-3 and TRBJ1-1, with no clear D. The specimen comprised duodenum tissue, sampled at autopsy. The sequence was collected from a woman aged 18 to 55 with breast cancer. The CDR3 DNA follows: TGCGCCAGCAGCCAAGATCAGGCAGCGGGGAACACTGAAGCTTTCTTT. This gives the protein CASSQDQAAGNTEAFF.